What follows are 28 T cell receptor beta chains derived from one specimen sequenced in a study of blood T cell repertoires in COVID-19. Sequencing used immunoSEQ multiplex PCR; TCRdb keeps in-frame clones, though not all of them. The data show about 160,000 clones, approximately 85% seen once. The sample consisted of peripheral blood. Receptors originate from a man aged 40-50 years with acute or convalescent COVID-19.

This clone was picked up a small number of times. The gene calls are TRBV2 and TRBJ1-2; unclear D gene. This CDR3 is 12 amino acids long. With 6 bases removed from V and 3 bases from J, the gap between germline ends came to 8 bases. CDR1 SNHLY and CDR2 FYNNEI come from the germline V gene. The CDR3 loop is CASSPGYYGYTF. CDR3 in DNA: TGTGCCAGCAGCCCGGGGTACTATGGCTACACCTTC.

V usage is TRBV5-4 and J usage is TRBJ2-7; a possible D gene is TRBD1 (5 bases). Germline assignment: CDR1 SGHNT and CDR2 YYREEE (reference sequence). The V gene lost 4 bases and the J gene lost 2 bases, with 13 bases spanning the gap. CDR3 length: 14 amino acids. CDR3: CASSTEAGTYEQYF. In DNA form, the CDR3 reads TGTGCCAGCAGCACGGAAGCAGGGACCTACGAGCAGTACTTC.

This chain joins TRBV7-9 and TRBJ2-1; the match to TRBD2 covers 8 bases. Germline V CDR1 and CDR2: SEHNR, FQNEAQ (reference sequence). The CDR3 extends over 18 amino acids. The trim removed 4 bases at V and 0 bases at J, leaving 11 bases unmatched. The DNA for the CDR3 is TGTGCCAGCAGCTCAGGGGCGGGGGGCACCAGCTCCTACAATGAGCAGTTCTTC. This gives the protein CASSSGAGGTSSYNEQFF.

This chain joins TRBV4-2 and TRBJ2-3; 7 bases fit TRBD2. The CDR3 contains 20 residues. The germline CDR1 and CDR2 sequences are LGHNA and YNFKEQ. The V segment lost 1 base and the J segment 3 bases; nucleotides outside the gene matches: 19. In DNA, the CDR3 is TGTGCCAGCAGCCAAGGATGGGCCGGGGGGTCGAAGGGGTGGACAGATACGCAGTATTTT. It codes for CASSQGWAGGSKGWTDTQYF.

CDR3 sequence: CSVVGINEKLFF. CDR3 coding DNA: TGCAGCGTTGTCGGGATCAATGAAAAACTGTTTTTT. The rearrangement uses TRBV29-1 and TRBJ1-4; D is unresolved. V dropped 4 bases and J dropped 5 bases, with 8 bases sitting between them. The CDR3 consists of 12 residues. From germline, CDR1 is SQVTM and CDR2 ANQGSEA.

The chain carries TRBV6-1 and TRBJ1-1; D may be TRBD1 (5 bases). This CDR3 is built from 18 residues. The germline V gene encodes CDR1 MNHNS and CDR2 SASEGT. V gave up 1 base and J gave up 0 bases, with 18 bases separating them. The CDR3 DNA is TGTGCCAGCAGTGAAGGGCTCCCGCAACCGGGGGTGAACACTGAAGCTTTCTTT. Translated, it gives CASSEGLPQPGVNTEAFF.

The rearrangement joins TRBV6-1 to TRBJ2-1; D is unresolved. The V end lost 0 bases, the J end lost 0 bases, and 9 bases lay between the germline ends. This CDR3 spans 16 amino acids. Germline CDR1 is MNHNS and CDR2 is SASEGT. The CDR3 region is CASSEASVSSYNEQFF. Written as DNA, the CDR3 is TGTGCCAGCAGTGAAGCTTCGGTTAGCTCCTACAATGAGCAGTTCTTC.

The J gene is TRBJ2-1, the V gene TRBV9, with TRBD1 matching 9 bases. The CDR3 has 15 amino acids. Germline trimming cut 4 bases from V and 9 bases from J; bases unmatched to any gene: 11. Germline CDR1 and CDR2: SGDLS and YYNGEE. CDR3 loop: CASSPRQGGTSEQFF. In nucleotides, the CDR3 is TGTGCCAGCAGCCCGCGACAGGGGGGTACAAGTGAGCAGTTCTTC.

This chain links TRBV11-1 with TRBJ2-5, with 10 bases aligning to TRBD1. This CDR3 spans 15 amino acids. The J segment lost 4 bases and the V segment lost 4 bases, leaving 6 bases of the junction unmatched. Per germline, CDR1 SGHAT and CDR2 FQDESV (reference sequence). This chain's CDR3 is CASSSTRTGGETQYF. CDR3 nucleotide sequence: TGTGCCAGCAGCTCCACCCGGACAGGGGGAGAGACCCAGTACTTC.

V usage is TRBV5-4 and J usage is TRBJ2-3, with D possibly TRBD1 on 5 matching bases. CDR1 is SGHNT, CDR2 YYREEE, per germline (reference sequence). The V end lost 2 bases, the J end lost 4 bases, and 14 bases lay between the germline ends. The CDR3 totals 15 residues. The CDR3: CASSFGYQGADTQYF. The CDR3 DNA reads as TGTGCCAGCAGCTTTGGGTATCAGGGCGCAGATACGCAGTATTTT.

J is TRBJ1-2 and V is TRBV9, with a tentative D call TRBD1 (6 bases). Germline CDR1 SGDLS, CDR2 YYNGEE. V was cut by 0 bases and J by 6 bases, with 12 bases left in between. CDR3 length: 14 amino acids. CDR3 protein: CASSVGWGGHGYTF. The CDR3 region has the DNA TGTGCCAGCAGCGTAGGATGGGGGGGCCATGGCTACACCTTC. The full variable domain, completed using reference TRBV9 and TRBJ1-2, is DSGVTQTPKHLITATGQRVTLRCSPRSGDLSVYWYQQSLDQGLQFLIQYYNGEERAKGNILERFSAQQFPDLHSELNLSSLELGDSALYFCASSVGWGGHGYTFGSGTRLTVV.

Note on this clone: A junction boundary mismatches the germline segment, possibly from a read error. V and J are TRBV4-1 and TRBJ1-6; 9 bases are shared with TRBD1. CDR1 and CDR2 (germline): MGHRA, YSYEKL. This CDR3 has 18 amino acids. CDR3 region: CASSQAQRRDREDSTLHF. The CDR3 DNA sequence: TGCGCCAGCAGCCAAGCGCAGCGCCGGGACAGGGAGGATTCAACCCTCCACTTT.

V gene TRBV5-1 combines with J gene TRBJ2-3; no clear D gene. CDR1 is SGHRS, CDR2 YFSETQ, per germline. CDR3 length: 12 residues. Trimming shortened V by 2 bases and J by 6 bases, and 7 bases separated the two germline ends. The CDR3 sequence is CASSFLTDTQYF. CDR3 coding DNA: TGCGCCAGCAGCTTCCTAACGGATACGCAGTATTTT. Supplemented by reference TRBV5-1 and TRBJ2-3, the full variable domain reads KAGVTQTPRYLIKTRGQQVTLSCSPISGHRSVSWYQQTPGQGLQFLFEYFSETQRNKGNFPGRFSGRQFSNSRSEMNVSTLELGDSALYLCASSFLTDTQYFGPGTRLTVL.

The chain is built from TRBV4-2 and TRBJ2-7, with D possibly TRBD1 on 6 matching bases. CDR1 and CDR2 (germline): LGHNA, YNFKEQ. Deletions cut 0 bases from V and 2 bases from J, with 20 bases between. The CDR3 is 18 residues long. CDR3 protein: CASSQDFSGTLMPYEQYF. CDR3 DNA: TGTGCCAGCAGCCAAGACTTCTCCGGGACACTGATGCCCTACGAGCAGTACTTC.

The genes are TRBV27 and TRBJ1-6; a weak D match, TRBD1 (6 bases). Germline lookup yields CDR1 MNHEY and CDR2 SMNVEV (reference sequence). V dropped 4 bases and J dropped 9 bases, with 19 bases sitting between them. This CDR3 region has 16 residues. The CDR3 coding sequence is TGTGCCAGCAGTTCCCCTGTACAGGGAACAGGTTCACCCCTCCACTTT. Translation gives CASSSPVQGTGSPLHF.

The DNA for the CDR3 is TGTGCCTGTGGGGGGAGAACTGAAGCTTTCTTT. It specifies CACGGRTEAFF. The V and J genes are TRBV28 and TRBJ1-1, with a possible D match to TRBD1 (5 bases). V was clipped by 11 bases and J by 5 bases, with 12 bases between them. Germline assignment: CDR1 MDHEN and CDR2 SYDVKM. The CDR3 is made up of 11 amino acids. Supplemented by reference TRBV28 and TRBJ1-1, the full variable domain reads DVKVTQSSRYLVKRTGEKVFLECVQDMDHENMFWYRQDPGLGLRLIYFSYDVKMKEKGDIPEGYSVSREKKERFSLILESASTNQTSMYLCACGGRTEAFFGQGTRLTVV.

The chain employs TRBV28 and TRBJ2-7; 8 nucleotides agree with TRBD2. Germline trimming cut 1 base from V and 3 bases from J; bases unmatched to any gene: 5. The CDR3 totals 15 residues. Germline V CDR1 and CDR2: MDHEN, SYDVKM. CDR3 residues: CASSLSVGGDYEQYF. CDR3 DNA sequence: TGTGCCAGCAGTTTATCGGTCGGGGGGGACTACGAGCAGTACTTC.

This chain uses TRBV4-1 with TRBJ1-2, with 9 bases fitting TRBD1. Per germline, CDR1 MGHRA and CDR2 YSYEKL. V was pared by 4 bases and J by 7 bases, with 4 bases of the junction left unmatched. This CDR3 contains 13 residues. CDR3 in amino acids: CASSLGTGLGYTF. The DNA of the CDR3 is TGCGCCAGCAGCCTAGGGACAGGGCTTGGCTACACCTTC.

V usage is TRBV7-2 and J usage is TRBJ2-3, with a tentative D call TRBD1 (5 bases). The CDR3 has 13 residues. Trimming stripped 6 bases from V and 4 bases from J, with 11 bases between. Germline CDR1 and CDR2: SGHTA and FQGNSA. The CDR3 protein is CASSTGAPDTQYF. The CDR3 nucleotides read TGTGCCAGCAGTACTGGGGCCCCAGATACGCAGTATTTT. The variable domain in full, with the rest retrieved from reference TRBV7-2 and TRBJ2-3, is GAGVSQSPSNKVTEKGKDVELRCDPISGHTALYWYRQSLGQGLEFLIYFQGNSAPDKSGLPSDRFSAERTGGSVSTLTIQRTQQEDSAVYLCASSTGAPDTQYFGPGTRLTVL.

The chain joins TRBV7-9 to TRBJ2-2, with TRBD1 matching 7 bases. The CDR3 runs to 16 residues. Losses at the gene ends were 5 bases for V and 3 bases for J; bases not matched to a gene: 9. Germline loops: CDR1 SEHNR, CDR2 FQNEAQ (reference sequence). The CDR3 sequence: CASSRTQGSYTGELFF. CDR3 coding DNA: TGTGCCAGCAGCCGTACACAGGGGTCCTACACCGGGGAGCTGTTTTTT.

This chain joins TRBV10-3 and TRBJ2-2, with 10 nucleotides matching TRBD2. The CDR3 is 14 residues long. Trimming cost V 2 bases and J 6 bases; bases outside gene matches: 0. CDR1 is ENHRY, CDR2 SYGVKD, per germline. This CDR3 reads CAISEGLAAGELFF. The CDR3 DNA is TGTGCCATCAGTGAGGGACTAGCGGCCGGGGAGCTGTTTTTT.

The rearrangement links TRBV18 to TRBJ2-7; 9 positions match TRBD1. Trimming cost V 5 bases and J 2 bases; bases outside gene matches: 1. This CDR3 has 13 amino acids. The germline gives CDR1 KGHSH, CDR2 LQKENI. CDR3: CASSRQGAYEQYF. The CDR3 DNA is TGTGCCAGCTCAAGACAGGGGGCCTACGAGCAGTACTTC.

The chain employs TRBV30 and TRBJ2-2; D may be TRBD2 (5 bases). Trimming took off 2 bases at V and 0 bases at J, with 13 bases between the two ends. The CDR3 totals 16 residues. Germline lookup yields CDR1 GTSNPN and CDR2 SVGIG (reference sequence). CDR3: CAWSPTDGTNTGELFF. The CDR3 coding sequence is TGTGCCTGGAGTCCCACCGACGGGACGAACACCGGGGAGCTGTTTTTT.

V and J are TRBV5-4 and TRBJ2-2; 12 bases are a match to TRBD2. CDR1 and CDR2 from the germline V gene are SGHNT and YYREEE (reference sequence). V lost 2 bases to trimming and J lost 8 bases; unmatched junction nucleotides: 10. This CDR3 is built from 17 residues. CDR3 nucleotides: TGTGCCAGCAGCTTAGTTGGACTAGCGGGGAATCCGGGGGAGCTGTTTTTT. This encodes CASSLVGLAGNPGELFF.

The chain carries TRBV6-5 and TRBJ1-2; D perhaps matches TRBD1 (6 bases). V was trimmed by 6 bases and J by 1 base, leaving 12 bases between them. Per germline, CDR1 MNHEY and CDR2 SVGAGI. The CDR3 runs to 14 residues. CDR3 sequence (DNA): TGTGCCAGCAGCGACAGGTGGTTTAACTATGGCTACACCTTC. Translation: CASSDRWFNYGYTF.

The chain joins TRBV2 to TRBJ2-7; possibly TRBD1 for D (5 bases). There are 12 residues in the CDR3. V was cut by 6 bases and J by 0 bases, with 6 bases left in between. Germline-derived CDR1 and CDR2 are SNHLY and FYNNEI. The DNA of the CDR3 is TGTGCCAGCAGGGACACCTCCTACGAGCAGTACTTC. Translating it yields CASRDTSYEQYF.

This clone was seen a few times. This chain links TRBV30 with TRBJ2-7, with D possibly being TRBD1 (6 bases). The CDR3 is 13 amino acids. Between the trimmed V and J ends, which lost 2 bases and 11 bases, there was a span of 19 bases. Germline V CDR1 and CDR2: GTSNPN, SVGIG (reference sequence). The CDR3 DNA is TGTGCCTGGAGTATGGGGGCCGCTGCCGCTAAGTACTTC. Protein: CAWSMGAAAAKYF.

The CDR3 coding sequence is TGTGCCAGCAGCACCGGGGGAGGCCTAGGGGACACCGGGGAGCTGTTTTTT. Translation gives CASSTGGGLGDTGELFF. This chain connects TRBV5-4 to TRBJ2-2; a weak D match, TRBD2 (6 bases). CDR1 is SGHNT and CDR2 is YYREEE in the germline V gene (reference sequence). V dropped 4 bases and J dropped 3 bases, with 19 bases sitting between them. This CDR3 has 17 residues.